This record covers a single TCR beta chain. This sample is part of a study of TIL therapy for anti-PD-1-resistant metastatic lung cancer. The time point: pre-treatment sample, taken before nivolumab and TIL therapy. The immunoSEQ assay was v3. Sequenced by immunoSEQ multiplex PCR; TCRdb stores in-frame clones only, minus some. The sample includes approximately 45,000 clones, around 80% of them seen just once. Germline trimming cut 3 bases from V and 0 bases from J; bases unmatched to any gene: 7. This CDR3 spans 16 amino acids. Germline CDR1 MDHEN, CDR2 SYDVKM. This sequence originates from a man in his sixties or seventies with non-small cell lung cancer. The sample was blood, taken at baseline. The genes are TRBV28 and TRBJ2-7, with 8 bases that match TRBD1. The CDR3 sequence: CASSLLRTGISYEQYF. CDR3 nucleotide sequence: TGTGCCAGCAGTTTGCTGCGGACAGGGATCTCCTACGAGCAGTACTTC. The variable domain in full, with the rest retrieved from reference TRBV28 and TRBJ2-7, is DVKVTQSSRYLVKRTGEKVFLECVQDMDHENMFWYRQDPGLGLRLIYFSYDVKMKEKGDIPEGYSVSREKKERFSLILESASTNQTSMYLCASSLLRTGISYEQYFGPGTRLTVT.